This T cell receptor (beta chain) was sequenced for a study of T cells in Graves' hyperthyroidism and ophthalmopathy. Study-level findings and limits: Most clonotypes that expanded in the thyroid above 0.001 also showed up in blood. Model-based prediction identified ophthalmopathy a median roughly 5.9 months prior to its onset.

Germline CDR1 and CDR2: DFQATT and SNEGSKA (reference sequence). The V and J ends lost 1 base and 8 bases respectively, with 12 bases between them. This CDR3 has 14 residues. Using RNA transcripts as the source, TCR beta CDR3 regions were amplified. HTBI primers were the set used in a first-round RT-PCR of the TCR CDR3. In TCRdb, the multiplex PCR reads were re-called with MiXCR into one record per CDR3 protein. The sample lists around 430,000 distinct CDR3 sequences, just under 15% occurring once. This clonotype was observed a few times. No antigen is known for it. Patients having uncontrolled infection, another autoimmune disease, pregnancy or lactation were not included.

The rearrangement uses TRBV20-1 and TRBJ1-6, with a possible D match to TRBD1 (6 bases). The specimen was blood. This receptor was identified in a woman aged 25-40 years with Graves' hyperthyroidism. CDR3 nucleotides: TGCAGTGCTAGAGTAGGCCCAGGGGATTCACCCCTCCACTTT. It is translated as CSARVGPGDSPLHF.